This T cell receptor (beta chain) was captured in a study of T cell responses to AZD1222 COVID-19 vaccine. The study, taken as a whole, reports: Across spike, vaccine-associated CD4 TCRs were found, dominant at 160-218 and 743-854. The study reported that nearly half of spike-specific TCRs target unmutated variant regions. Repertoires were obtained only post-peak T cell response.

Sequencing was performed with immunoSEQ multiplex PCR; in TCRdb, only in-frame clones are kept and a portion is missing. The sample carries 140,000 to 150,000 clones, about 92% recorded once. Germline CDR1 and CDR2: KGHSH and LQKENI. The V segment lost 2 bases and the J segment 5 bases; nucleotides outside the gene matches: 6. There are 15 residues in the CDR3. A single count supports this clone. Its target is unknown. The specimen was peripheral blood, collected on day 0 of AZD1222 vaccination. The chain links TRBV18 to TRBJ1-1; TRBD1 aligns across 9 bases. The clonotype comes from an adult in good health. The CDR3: CASSPAQGAGTEAFF. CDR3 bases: TGTGCCAGCTCACCAGCACAGGGGGCCGGGACTGAAGCTTTCTTT. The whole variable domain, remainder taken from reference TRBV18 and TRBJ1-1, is NAGVMQNPRHLVRRRGQEARLRCSPMKGHSHVYWYRQLPEEGLKFMVYLQKENIIDESGMPKERFSAEFPKEGPSILRIQQVVRGDSAAYFCASSPAQGAGTEAFFGQGTRLTVV.